This T cell receptor beta chain was captured in a study of human T cells and chemical hapten exposure. As for the study in general: Cases of alopecia areata, totalis or universalis occurred in a predominantly female patient group. Study-wide findings and caveats: TCRs exceeding 1 in 1000 frequency stayed unchanged with DPC sensitization. Compared with pre-sensitization or healthy control sets, expanded TCRs clustered more.

J gave up 4 bases and V 6 bases, and 10 bases lay outside the gene matches. Germline V gives CDR1 DFQATT, CDR2 SNEGSKA (reference sequence). This CDR3 spans 14 amino acids. TCRdb re-called the RACE reads with MiXCR, one entry per CDR3 protein. Found here are tens of thousands of distinct CDR3 sequences, 10% to 13% of them singletons; the top ten hold 2% to 2.5%. The time point was: patch test 1, 2 weeks after DPC sensitization. Treatment indicated: therapeutic diphenylcyclopropenone sensitization with weekly scalp DPC. This clonotype is termed medium-sized. The antigen is not known. The TCR sequence derives from a man aged 35 to 55 with alopecia areata. Some clones in this sample may be carry-over from other donors' samples. V usage is TRBV20-1 and J usage is TRBJ2-3; 7 bases agree with TRBD2. Here the sequenced sample was whole blood, taken in connection with sensitization to the hapten diphenylcyclopropenone (DPC). CDR3 coding DNA: TGCAGTGCCGCACACGGGGCGGGGGCAGATACGCAGTATTTT. Translating gives CSAAHGAGADTQYF.